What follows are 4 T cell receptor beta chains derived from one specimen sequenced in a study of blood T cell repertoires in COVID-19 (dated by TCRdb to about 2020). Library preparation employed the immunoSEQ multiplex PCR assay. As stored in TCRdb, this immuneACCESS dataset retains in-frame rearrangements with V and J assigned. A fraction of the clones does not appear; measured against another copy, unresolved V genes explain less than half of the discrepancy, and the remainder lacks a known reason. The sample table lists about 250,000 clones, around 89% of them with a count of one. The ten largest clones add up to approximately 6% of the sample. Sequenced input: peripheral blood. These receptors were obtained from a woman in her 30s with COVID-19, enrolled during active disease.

The CDR3, as DNA: TGTGCCAGCTGTGCGGGACAGGGGGCGCGAGTGTATGGCTACACCTTC. This encodes CASCAGQGARVYGYTF. V gene TRBV27 combines with J gene TRBJ1-2; 12 positions match TRBD1. The CDR3 is 16 residues long. Germline CDR1 reads MNHEY; CDR2 reads SMNVEV (reference sequence). V was clipped by 8 bases and J by 5 bases; unmatched bases: 12.

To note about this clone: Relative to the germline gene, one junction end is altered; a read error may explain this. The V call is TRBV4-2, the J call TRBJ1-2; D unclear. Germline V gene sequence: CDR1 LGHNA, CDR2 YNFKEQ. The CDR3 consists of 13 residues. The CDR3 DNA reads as TGTGCCAGCAGCCAAGTGACGTCCCCGGAGCCAGCCTTC. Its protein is CASSQVTSPEPAF.

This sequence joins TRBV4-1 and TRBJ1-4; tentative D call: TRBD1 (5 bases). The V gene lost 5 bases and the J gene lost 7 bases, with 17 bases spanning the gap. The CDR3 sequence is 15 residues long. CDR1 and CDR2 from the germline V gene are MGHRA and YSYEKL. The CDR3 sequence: CASSFGGEISEKLFF. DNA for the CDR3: TGCGCCAGCAGCTTCGGAGGGGAGATTTCTGAAAAACTGTTTTTT.

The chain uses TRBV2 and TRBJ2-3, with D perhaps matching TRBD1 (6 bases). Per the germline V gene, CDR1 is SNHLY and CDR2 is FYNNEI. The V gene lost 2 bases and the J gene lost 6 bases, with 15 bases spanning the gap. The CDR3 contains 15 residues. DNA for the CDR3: TGTGCCAGCAGTGAACTAGGGGGTGGGGTGGATACGCAGTATTTT. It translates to CASSELGGGVDTQYF.